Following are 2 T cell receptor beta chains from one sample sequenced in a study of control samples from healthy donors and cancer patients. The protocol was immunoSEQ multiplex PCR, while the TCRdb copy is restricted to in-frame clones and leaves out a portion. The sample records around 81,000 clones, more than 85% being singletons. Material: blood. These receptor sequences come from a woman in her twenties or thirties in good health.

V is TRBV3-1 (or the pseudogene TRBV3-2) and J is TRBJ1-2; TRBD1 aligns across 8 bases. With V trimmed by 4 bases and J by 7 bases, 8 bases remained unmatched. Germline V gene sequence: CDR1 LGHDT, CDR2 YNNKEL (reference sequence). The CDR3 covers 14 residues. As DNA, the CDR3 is TGTGCCAGCAGCCGGCAGGGGGCGGTCTCTGGCTACACCTTC. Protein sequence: CASSRQGAVSGYTF.

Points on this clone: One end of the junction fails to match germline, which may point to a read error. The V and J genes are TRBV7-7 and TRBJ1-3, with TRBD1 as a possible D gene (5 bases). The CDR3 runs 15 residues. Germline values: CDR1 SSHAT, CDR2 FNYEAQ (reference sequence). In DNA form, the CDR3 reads TGTGCTAGCAGCTTAGCCCGGGGACGTGGAAACACCATATATTTT. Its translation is CASSLARGRGNTIYF.